This T cell receptor beta chain was documented in a study of control samples from healthy donors and cancer patients. V was clipped by 7 bases and J by 2 bases; unmatched bases: 8. The CDR3 is 14 residues long. The germline V gene has CDR1 MDHEN and CDR2 SYDVKM. Sequenced by immunoSEQ multiplex PCR; TCRdb stores in-frame clones only, minus some. The data hold 40,000 to 50,000 clones, with roughly 94% observed a single time. The source material was blood. The chain recombines TRBV28 with TRBJ2-7, with TRBD1 identical over 7 bases. This clonotype was sampled from a man in his sixties in good health. The CDR3 loop is CASTADRVTYEQYF. CDR3 DNA sequence: TGTGCCAGCACCGCCGACAGGGTAACCTACGAGCAGTACTTC.